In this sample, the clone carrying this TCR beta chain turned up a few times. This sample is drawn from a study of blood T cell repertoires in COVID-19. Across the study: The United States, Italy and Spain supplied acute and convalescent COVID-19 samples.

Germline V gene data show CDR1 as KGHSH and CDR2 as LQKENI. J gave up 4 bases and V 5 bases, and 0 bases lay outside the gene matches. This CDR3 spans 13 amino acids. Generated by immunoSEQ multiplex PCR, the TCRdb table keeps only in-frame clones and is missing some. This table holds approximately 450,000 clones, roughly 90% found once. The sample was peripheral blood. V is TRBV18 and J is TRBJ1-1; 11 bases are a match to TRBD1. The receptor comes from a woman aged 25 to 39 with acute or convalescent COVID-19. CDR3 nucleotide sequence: TGTGCCAGCTCAGGACAGGGGGCCACTGAAGCTTTCTTT. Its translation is CASSGQGATEAFF.